Each of the 4 T cell receptor beta chains below was sequenced from the same sample in a study of T cell changes during pregnancy in multiple sclerosis. TCRdb keeps only in-frame clones here, not all; method: immunoSEQ multiplex PCR. The sample shows 35,000 to 45,000 clones, around 90% of them seen only once. The sample was CD4+ T cells from peripheral blood mononuclear cells, taken after pregnancy. All receptors derive from a female donor in good health, enrolled as a control in a pregnancy study.

The CDR3 nucleotides read TGTGCCAGCAGTGCCTTTGATGGCTACACCTTC. As protein: CASSAFDGYTF. V and J are TRBV2 and TRBJ1-2; D unclear. V lost 4 bases, J lost 6 bases, and 6 bases lay in between. Germline values: CDR1 SNHLY, CDR2 FYNNEI. This CDR3 is built from 11 residues.

J is TRBJ2-3 and V is TRBV28, with D possibly matching TRBD1 (5 bases). Trimming cost V 5 bases and J 2 bases, with 20 bases left between them. The germline V gene encodes CDR1 MDHEN and CDR2 SYDVKM. CDR3 length: 17 amino acids. For the CDR3, the DNA is TGTGCCAGCAGTCACGCCCAGGGTCCGACTGACACAGATACGCAGTATTTT. Amino acids: CASSHAQGPTDTDTQYF.

This chain connects TRBV29-1 to TRBJ1-3; no firm D call. V was clipped by 0 bases and J by 2 bases, with 11 bases between them. Per the germline V gene, CDR1 is SQVTM and CDR2 is ANQGSEA. This CDR3 is built from 15 residues. The CDR3 coding sequence is TGCAGCGTTGAAGATTTAACAGAAACTGGAAACACCATATATTTT. Its protein is CSVEDLTETGNTIYF.

The genes are TRBV5-1 and TRBJ2-1, with 15 bases aligning to TRBD2. Germline CDR1 and CDR2: SGHRS and YFSETQ. Losses at the gene ends were 4 bases for V and 5 bases for J; bases not matched to a gene: 4. The CDR3 totals 16 residues. CDR3 sequence reads: CASSVGLAGGNNEQFF. DNA of the CDR3: TGCGCCAGCAGCGTGGGACTAGCGGGGGGAAACAATGAGCAGTTCTTC.